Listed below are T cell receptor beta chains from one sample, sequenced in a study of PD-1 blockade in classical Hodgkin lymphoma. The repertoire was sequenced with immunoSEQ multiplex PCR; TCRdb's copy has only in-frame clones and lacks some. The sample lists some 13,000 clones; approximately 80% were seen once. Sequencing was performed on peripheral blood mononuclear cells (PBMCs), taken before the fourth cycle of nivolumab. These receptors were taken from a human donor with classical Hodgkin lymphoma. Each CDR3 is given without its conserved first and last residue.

CDR3: ASSTHRVFSSYNEQF
J: TRBJ2-1
V: TRBV14

CDR3: ASSLDLRAEQY
J: TRBJ2-7
V: TRBV4-2

CDR3: ASSPTFSVGSPLH
J: TRBJ1-6
V: TRBV19

CDR3: ASSQVTSGETQY
J: TRBJ2-5
V: TRBV4-2

CDR3: ASSPPSSYTGELF
J: TRBJ2-2
V: TRBV6-6

CDR3: AISESQGLGSTEAF
J: TRBJ1-1
V: TRBV10-3

CDR3: ASSAQPGDRGIGNTEAF
J: TRBJ1-1
V: TRBV9

CDR3: ASSSQGGEANVLT
J: TRBJ2-6
V: TRBV6-1

CDR3: ASRDRVLSGANVLT
J: TRBJ2-6
V: TRBV19

CDR3: ASSFLSTNEKLF
J: TRBJ1-4
V: TRBV6-6

CDR3: ASRQGTQPQH
J: TRBJ1-5
V: TRBV28

CDR3: ASFPGTPPGELF
J: TRBJ2-2
V: TRBV2

CDR3: ASRLEATYNSPLH
J: TRBJ1-6
V: TRBV28

CDR3: ASSSRDRGWTEAF
J: TRBJ1-1
V: TRBV13

CDR3: SVEMGAGEKLF
J: TRBJ1-4
V: TRBV29-1

CDR3: AWSVQFGRETQY
J: TRBJ2-5
V: TRBV30

CDR3: ASSDRGGTEAF
J: TRBJ1-1
V: TRBV7-8